The 22 T cell receptor beta chains in this list originate from one sample, sequenced in a study of response to subunit inactivated influenza vaccine. Via MiXCR, TCRdb re-called the RT-PCR reads, giving one row per CDR3 protein. In the table there are some 500,000 distinct CDR3 sequences, about an eighth of which are singletons. The sample consisted of PBMCs from blood, taken about 40 days after vaccination. The origin of the receptors is a man over 45 who received an inactivated influenza vaccine.

CDR3 sequence: CASMGDRSAGELFF. CDR3 bases: TGTGCCAGCATGGGGGACAGGTCGGCCGGGGAGCTGTTTTTT. V gene TRBV2 combines with J gene TRBJ2-2, with 8 bases identical to TRBD1. There are 14 residues in the CDR3. CDR1 is SNHLY and CDR2 is FYNNEI in the germline V gene. V lost 7 bases, J lost 6 bases, and 7 bases stayed unmatched.

The rearrangement uses TRBV2 and TRBJ1-6; D is unresolved. The germline gives CDR1 SNHLY, CDR2 FYNNEI. The CDR3 spans 11 residues. Trimming pared 7 bases from V and 7 bases from J, leaving 5 bases between. CDR3 bases: TGTGCCAGCAAGGGCAATTCACCCCTCCACTTT. Amino acid sequence: CASKGNSPLHF.

This clonotype has a handful of counts. The rearrangement joins TRBV20-1 to TRBJ2-5; weak D call: TRBD1 (5 bases). Trimming removed 1 base at V and 6 bases at J, with 15 bases between. In germline, CDR1 is DFQATT, CDR2 SNEGSKA (reference sequence). There are 14 residues in the CDR3. For the CDR3, the DNA is TGCAGTGCTAGAGTCGGACATGCCGGTCAGACCCAGTACTTC. Protein product: CSARVGHAGQTQYF.

This clonotype showed up just a few times. The chain joins TRBV6-1 to TRBJ2-1; 7 bases line up with TRBD2. Per the germline V gene, CDR1 is MNHNS and CDR2 is SASEGT. The V gene end was trimmed by 6 bases and the J gene end by 5 bases; junction bases not matched to a gene: 7. CDR3 size: 14 residues. The CDR3 loop is CASRSRLADNEQFF. CDR3 coding DNA: TGTGCCAGCAGGTCCCGGCTAGCGGACAATGAGCAGTTCTTC.

The chain has TRBV5-6 and TRBJ1-1; the D is unclear. CDR1 is SGHDT and CDR2 is YYEEEE in the germline V gene. There are 13 residues in the CDR3. Trimming shortened V by 2 bases and J by 0 bases, and 5 bases separated the two germline ends. The CDR3 reads CASSLPVNTEAFF. For the CDR3, the DNA is TGTGCCAGCAGCTTACCCGTGAACACTGAAGCTTTCTTT.

At least ten counts were recorded for this clonotype. V usage is TRBV18 and J usage is TRBJ1-1, with 8 positions matching TRBD1. In germline, CDR1 is KGHSH, CDR2 LQKENI. There are 14 residues in the CDR3. The V gene end was trimmed by 3 bases and the J gene end by 8 bases; junction bases not matched to a gene: 8. CDR3 amino acids: CASSPGTGRSEAFF. Written as DNA, the CDR3 is TGTGCCAGCTCACCCGGGACAGGCAGATCCGAAGCTTTCTTT.

There are many counts of this clonotype. This rearrangement joins TRBV29-1 to TRBJ2-1, with D possibly being TRBD1 or TRBD2 (5 bases each). The CDR3 length is 15 residues. V gave up 1 base and J gave up 5 bases, with 15 bases separating them. CDR1 and CDR2 from the germline V gene are SQVTM and ANQGSEA. The CDR3 here is CSVEVSGTSHNEQFF. In nucleotides, the CDR3 is TGCAGCGTTGAAGTCTCCGGGACGTCGCACAATGAGCAGTTCTTC.

The chain uses TRBV6-2 or TRBV6-3 and TRBJ2-1, with 16 bases that match TRBD2. The CDR3 runs to 18 residues. V shed 0 bases, J shed 9 bases, and the junction held 8 bases outside the gene matches. CDR1 is MNHEY, CDR2 SVGEGT, per germline. CDR3 loop: CASSYSSGTSGGAFEQFF. The CDR3 bases are TGTGCCAGCAGTTACTCCTCCGGGACTAGCGGGGGGGCCTTTGAGCAGTTCTTC.

Only a few counts were recorded for this clonotype. The CDR3 DNA reads TGCAGCGTTAGGGGCGGTTCCGATCTGGACACGCAGTATTTT. It is translated as CSVRGGSDLDTQYF. The genes are TRBV29-1 and TRBJ2-3; D may be TRBD1 (5 bases). The CDR3 is 14 amino acids. The germline V gene has CDR1 SQVTM and CDR2 ANQGSEA. V was clipped by 5 bases and J by 9 bases, with 21 bases between them.

This clonotype was found a few times. The rearrangement joins TRBV10-3 to TRBJ2-5; D may be TRBD1 or TRBD2 (5 bases each). Germline CDR1 is ENHRY and CDR2 is SYGVKD. The CDR3 is 14 residues long. The ends were cut back, 3 bases at V and 2 bases at J, with 10 bases in the middle. The CDR3 protein is CAISDGGHQETQYF. CDR3 in DNA: TGTGCCATCAGTGATGGAGGACATCAAGAGACCCAGTACTTC.

This clonotype has a handful of counts. The CDR3 DNA follows: TGTGCCAGCAGCCCGTTGGGGGCTGGGGTATTCGGGGAGCTGTTTTTT. As protein: CASSPLGAGVFGELFF. This sequence joins TRBV27 and TRBJ2-2, with a possible D match to TRBD1 (6 bases). The V and J ends lost 6 bases and 7 bases respectively, with 21 bases between them. The CDR3 loop spans 16 amino acids. Germline CDR1 MNHEY, CDR2 SMNVEV (reference sequence).

This clonotype was observed a few times. This chain links TRBV7-2 with TRBJ1-1, with 7 bases lining up with TRBD1. CDR1 and CDR2 from the germline V gene are SGHTA and FQGNSA. This CDR3 spans 16 amino acids. J gave up 3 bases and V 5 bases, and 12 bases lay outside the gene matches. The CDR3 sequence: CASSPGNRGKDTEAFF. DNA of the CDR3: TGTGCCAGCAGCCCCGGAAACAGGGGAAAGGACACTGAAGCTTTCTTT.

This clonotype was detected many times. The chain is built from TRBV29-1 and TRBJ2-2; D perhaps matches TRBD1 (5 bases). Trimming pared 5 bases from V and 6 bases from J, leaving 7 bases between. The germline V gene has CDR1 SQVTM and CDR2 ANQGSEA. The CDR3 is 11 amino acids. The DNA for the CDR3 is TGCAGCGTTAAAGGGGCCGGGGAGCTGTTTTTT. Translated, it gives CSVKGAGELFF.

This chain connects TRBV11-3 to TRBJ2-1, with D possibly TRBD2 on 6 matching bases. From germline, CDR1 is SGHNT and CDR2 YENEEA. Trimming removed 5 bases from V and 7 bases from J, with 18 bases in between. CDR3 size: 15 residues. The CDR3 nucleotides are TGTGCCAGCAGCAAACTGGGACTGCCATCAAATGAGCAGTTCTTC. This codes for CASSKLGLPSNEQFF.

This chain connects TRBV6-2 or TRBV6-3 to TRBJ2-2, with 12 bases that match TRBD1. Germline V lookup: CDR1 MNHEY, CDR2 SVGEGT. The CDR3 extends over 18 amino acids. V was clipped by 5 bases and J by 3 bases; unmatched bases: 10. This CDR3 is CASSDTGTGGAYTGELFF. As DNA, the CDR3 is TGTGCCAGCAGTGATACCGGGACAGGGGGCGCTTACACCGGGGAGCTGTTTTTT.

This clonotype was counted a few times. The chain couples TRBV12-3 or TRBV12-4 to TRBJ1-1; 8 positions agree with TRBD1. V was clipped by 4 bases and J by 5 bases; unmatched bases: 6. CDR3 length equals 14 residues. CDR3 sequence reads: CASSWTGTGTEAFF. In nucleotides, the CDR3 is TGTGCCAGCAGTTGGACAGGGACGGGGACTGAAGCTTTCTTT.

This clonotype was recorded a few times. This chain uses TRBV7-2 with TRBJ2-3, with a tentative D call TRBD2 (6 bases). Between the trimmed V and J ends, which lost 3 bases and 4 bases, there was a span of 14 bases. Germline V gene sequence: CDR1 SGHTA, CDR2 FQGNSA. CDR3 length equals 15 residues. The CDR3 coding sequence is TGTGCCAGCAGCTTCCTGGGCGGGGACGCAGATACGCAGTATTTT. Residues: CASSFLGGDADTQYF.

This clonotype was seen once. J is TRBJ2-7 and V is TRBV28, with D perhaps matching TRBD2 (6 bases). CDR1 is MDHEN and CDR2 is SYDVKM in the germline V gene. The CDR3 is 15 residues long. The V and J ends lost 2 bases and 7 bases respectively, with 18 bases between them. In DNA form, the CDR3 reads TGTGCCAGCAGTTTAAAATCCGGACTACCCTTGGAGCAGTACTTC. This codes for CASSLKSGLPLEQYF. The full variable domain, in which reference TRBV28 and TRBJ2-7 provide the parts outside the CDR3, is DVKVTQSSRYLVKRTGEKVFLECVQDMDHENMFWYRQDPGLGLRLIYFSYDVKMKEKGDIPEGYSVSREKKERFSLILESASTNQTSMYLCASSLKSGLPLEQYFGPGTRLTVT.

This clonotype appeared many times. The V call is TRBV27, the J call TRBJ2-1; D possibly corresponds to TRBD2 (6 bases). The CDR3 totals 15 residues. V lost 4 bases and J lost 5, with 15 bases in between. Germline loops: CDR1 MNHEY, CDR2 SMNVEV (reference sequence). DNA of the CDR3: TGTGCCAGCAGTTCAATAGCGGCTACTAACAATGAGCAGTTCTTC. This encodes CASSSIAATNNEQFF.

This clonotype turned up a few times. The chain carries TRBV6-2 or TRBV6-3 and TRBJ2-5; TRBD2 aligns across 14 bases. This CDR3 spans 17 amino acids. Trimming took 4 bases from V and 6 from J; bases not matched to a gene: 10. CDR1 is MNHEY and CDR2 is SVGEGT in the germline V gene. The CDR3 is CASSWPSGTSGRKTQYF. The CDR3 DNA is TGTGCCAGCAGTTGGCCCTCCGGGACTAGCGGGAGAAAGACCCAGTACTTC.

J is TRBJ1-1 and V is TRBV7-9, with TRBD1 matching over 9 bases. The junction had 4 bases not matched to a gene; V was cut back by 2 bases and J by 3 bases. The CDR3 is 15 residues long. Germline CDR1 and CDR2: SEHNR and FQNEAQ (reference sequence). Here the CDR3 DNA reads TGTGCCAGCAGCTTAACGGGACAGGGCCACACTGAAGCTTTCTTT. It is translated as CASSLTGQGHTEAFF. The variable domain in full, completed from reference TRBV7-9 and TRBJ1-1, reads DTGVSQNPRHKITKRGQNVTFRCDPISEHNRLYWYRQTLGQGPEFLTYFQNEAQLEKSRLLSDRFSAERPKGSFSTLEIQRTEQGDSAMYLCASSLTGQGHTEAFFGQGTRLTVV.

This chain connects TRBV25-1 to TRBJ1-2; unclear D gene. The CDR3 loop spans 13 amino acids. The V end was cut by 6 bases, the J end by 8 bases, with 16 bases between. Germline-derived CDR1 and CDR2 are MGHDK and SYGVNS. CDR3 region: CASRGGRRGGYTF. The CDR3 coding sequence is TGTGCCAGCAGGGGAGGGAGACGCGGCGGCTACACCTTC.